This TCR beta chain was identified during a study of PD-1 blockade in classical Hodgkin lymphoma. Findings and limits, study-wide: Significantly greater TCR diversity emerged by C4D1 in CD4+ cells but not CD8+ cells. It was among complete responders that baseline diversity resembled that of newly diagnosed patients.

Only in-frame clones appear in the TCRdb table, and some are missing; sequencing was by immunoSEQ multiplex PCR. Of tens of thousands of clones listed, around two thirds are singletons. V was cut by 0 bases and J by 7 bases, with 19 bases left in between. The CDR3 contains 16 residues. In germline, CDR1 is GTSNPN, CDR2 SVGIG (reference sequence). Regarding time point: cycle 4 day 1 (C4D1), after 5 to 7 weeks of nivolumab. Each patient's relapse followed autologous stem cell transplantation, and brentuximab vedotin exposure varied. Remarks on this clone: Its antigen is still unknown.

The TCR originated in a human donor with classical Hodgkin lymphoma. V is TRBV30 and J is TRBJ2-1; a possible D gene is TRBD2 (5 bases). The sequences come from peripheral blood mononuclear cells (PBMCs), collected before the fourth cycle of nivolumab. The CDR3 sequence: CAWSVLYMARGNEQFF. The CDR3 region has the DNA TGTGCCTGGAGTGTACTTTACATGGCCCGCGGGAATGAGCAGTTCTTC.